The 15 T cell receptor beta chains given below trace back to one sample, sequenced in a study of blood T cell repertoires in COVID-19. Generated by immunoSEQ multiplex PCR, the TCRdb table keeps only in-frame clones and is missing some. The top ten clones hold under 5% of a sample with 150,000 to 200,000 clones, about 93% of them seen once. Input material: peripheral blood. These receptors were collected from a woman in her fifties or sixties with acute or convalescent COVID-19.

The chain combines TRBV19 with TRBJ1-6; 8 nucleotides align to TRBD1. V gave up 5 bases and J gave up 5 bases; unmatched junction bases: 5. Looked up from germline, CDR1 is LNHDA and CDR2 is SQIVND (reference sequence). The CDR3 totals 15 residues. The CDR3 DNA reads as TGTGCCAGTAGTGGACAGGGTATCGATAATTCACCCCTCCACTTT. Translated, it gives CASSGQGIDNSPLHF.

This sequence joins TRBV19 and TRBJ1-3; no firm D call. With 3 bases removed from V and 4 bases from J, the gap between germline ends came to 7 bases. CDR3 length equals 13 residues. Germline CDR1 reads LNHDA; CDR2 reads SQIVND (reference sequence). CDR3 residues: CASSIWPGNTIYF. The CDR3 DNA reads TGTGCCAGTAGTATTTGGCCCGGAAACACCATATATTTT.

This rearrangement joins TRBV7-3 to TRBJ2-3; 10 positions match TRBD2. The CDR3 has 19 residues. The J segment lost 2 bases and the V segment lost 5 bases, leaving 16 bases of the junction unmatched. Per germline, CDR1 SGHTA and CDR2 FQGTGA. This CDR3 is CASSAPLAGAVPNTDTQYF. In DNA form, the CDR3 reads TGTGCCAGCAGCGCCCCCCTAGCGGGAGCCGTTCCTAACACAGATACGCAGTATTTT.

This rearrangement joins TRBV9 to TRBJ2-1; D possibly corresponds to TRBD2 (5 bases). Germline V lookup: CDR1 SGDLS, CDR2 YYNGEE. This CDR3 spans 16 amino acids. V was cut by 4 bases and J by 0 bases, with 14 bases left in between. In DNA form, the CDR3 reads TGTGCCAGCAGCACGTCGTGGAGGAGCTCCTACAATGAGCAGTTCTTC. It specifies CASSTSWRSSYNEQFF.

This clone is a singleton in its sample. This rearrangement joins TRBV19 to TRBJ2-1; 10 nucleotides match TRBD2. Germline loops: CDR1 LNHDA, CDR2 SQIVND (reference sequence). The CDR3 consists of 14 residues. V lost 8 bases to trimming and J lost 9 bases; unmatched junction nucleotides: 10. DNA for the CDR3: TGTGCCAGTCGAACTAGCGGGAAAGCACTTGAGCAGTTCTTC. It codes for CASRTSGKALEQFF.

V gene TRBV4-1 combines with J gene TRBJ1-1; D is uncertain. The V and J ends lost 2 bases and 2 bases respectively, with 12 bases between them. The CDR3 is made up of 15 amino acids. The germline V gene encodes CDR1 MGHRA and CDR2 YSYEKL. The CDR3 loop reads CASSQSEQFNTEAFF. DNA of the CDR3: TGCGCCAGCAGCCAAAGCGAGCAGTTTAACACTGAAGCTTTCTTT.

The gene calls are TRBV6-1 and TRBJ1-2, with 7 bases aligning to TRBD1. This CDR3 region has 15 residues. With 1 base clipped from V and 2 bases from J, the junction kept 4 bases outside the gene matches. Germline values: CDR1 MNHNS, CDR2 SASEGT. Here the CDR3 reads CASSEGPGQNYGYTF. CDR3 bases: TGTGCCAGCAGTGAAGGTCCGGGACAGAACTATGGCTACACCTTC.

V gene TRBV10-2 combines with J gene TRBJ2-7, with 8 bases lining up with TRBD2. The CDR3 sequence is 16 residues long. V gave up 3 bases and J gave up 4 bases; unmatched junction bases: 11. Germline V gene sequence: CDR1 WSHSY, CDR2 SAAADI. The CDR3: CASSDRREGLRYEQYF. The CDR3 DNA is TGCGCCAGCAGTGATAGACGGGAGGGCCTCCGATACGAGCAGTACTTC.

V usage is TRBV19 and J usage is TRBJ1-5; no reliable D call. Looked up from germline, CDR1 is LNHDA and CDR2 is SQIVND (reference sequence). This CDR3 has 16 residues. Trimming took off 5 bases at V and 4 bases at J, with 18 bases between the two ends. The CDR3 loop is CASSVGFGLTNQPQHF. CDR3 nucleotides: TGTGCCAGTAGTGTTGGCTTCGGACTGACGAATCAGCCCCAGCATTTT.

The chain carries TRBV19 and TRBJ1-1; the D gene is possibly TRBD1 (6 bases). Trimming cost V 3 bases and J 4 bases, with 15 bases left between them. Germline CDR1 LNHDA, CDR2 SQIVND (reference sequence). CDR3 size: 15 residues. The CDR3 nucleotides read TGTGCCAGTAGTATGGACGGGACACCCAGCACTGAAGCTTTCTTT. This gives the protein CASSMDGTPSTEAFF.

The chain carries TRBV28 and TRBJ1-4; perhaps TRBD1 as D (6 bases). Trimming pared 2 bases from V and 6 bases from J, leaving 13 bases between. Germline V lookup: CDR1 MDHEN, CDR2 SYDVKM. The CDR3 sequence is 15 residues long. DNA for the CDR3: TGTGCCAGCAGTTTAATGGGGGACATCTATGAAAAACTGTTTTTT. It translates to CASSLMGDIYEKLFF. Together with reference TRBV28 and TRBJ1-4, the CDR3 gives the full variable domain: DVKVTQSSRYLVKRTGEKVFLECVQDMDHENMFWYRQDPGLGLRLIYFSYDVKMKEKGDIPEGYSVSREKKERFSLILESASTNQTSMYLCASSLMGDIYEKLFFGSGTQLSVL.

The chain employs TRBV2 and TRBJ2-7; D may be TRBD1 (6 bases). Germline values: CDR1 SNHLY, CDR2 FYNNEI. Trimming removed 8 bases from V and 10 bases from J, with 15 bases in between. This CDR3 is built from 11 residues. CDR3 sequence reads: CASSYTGIQYF. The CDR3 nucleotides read TGTGCCAGCTCCTACACAGGGATTCAGTACTTC. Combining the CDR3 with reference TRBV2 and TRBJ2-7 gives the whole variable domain EPEVTQTPSHQVTQMGQEVILRCVPISNHLYFYWYRQILGQKVEFLVSFYNNEISEKSEIFDDQFSVERPDGSNFTLKIRSTKLEDSAMYFCASSYTGIQYFGPGTRLTVT.

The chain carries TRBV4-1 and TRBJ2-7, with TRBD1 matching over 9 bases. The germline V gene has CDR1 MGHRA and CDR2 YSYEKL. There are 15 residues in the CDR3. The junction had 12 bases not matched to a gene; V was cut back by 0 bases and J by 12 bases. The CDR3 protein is CASSQEGGQGETRYF. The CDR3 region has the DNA TGCGCCAGCAGCCAAGAAGGGGGACAGGGAGAAACGCGGTACTTC.

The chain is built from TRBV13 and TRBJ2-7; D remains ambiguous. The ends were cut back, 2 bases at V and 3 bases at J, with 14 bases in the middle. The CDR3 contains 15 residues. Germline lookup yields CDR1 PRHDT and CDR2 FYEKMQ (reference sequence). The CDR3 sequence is CASSLTPREDYEQYF. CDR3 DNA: TGTGCCAGCAGCTTAACGCCCCGAGAGGACTACGAGCAGTACTTC.

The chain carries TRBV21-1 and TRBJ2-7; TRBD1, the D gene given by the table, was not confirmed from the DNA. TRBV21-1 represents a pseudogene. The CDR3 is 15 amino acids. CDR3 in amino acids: CASSAPGQGGYEQYF. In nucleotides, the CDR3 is TGTGCCAGCAGCGCGCCGGGACAGGGAGGCTACGAGCAGTACTTC.